This TCR beta chain was sequenced for a study of CD8 T cells in Susac syndrome. The V end was cut by 6 bases, the J end by 6 bases, with 6 bases between. CDR1 SNHLY and CDR2 FYNNEI come from the germline V gene. CDR3 length equals 10 residues. Random hexamers were used to reverse transcribe an amount of about 0.45 to 1 ug RNA. TCR beta CDR3 was amplified by immunoSEQ multiplex PCR. This amplification extended across 54 Vbeta and 13 Jbeta segments. TCRdb recomputed calls from the immunoSEQ multiplex PCR reads with MiXCR, one row per CDR3 protein. The sample lists about 210,000 distinct CDR3 sequences, 95% seen once, with less than 0.095% in the top ten. CD8+ and CD4+ blood T cells underwent TCR beta sequencing. TEMRA cells were enriched by FACS, and CD4+ and CD8+ T cells were negatively isolated.

This TCR was recovered from a human donor with multiple sclerosis. The V call is TRBV2, the J call TRBJ2-7; D is unresolved. The sequenced sample was CD4+ T cells from PBMCs. Here the CDR3 DNA reads TGTGCCAGCAGGGTGCTCGAGCAGTACTTC. This translates into CASRVLEQYF.